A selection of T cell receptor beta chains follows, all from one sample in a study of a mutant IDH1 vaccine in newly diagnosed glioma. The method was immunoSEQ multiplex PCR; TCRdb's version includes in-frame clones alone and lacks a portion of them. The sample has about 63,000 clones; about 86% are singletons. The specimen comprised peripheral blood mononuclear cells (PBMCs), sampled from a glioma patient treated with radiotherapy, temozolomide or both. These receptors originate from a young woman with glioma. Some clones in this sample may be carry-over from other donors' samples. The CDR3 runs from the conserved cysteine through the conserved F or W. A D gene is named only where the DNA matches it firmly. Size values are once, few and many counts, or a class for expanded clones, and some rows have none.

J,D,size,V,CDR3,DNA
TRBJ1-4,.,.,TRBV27,CASRSGRGVIGNEKLFF,TGTGCCAGCCGGTCGGGGAGGGGGGTCATTGGTAATGAAAAACTGTTTTTT
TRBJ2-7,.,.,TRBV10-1,CASSESNAQYF,TGCGCCAGCAGTGAGTCGAATGCGCAGTACTTC
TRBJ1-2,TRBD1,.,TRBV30,CAWSVRTGAGF,TGTGCCTGGAGTGTTCGGACAGGGGCCGGGTTC
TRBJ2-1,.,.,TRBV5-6,CASSLREGQLTYYNEQFF,TGTGCCAGCAGCTTGAGGGAAGGGCAGCTTACCTACTACAATGAGCAGTTCTTC
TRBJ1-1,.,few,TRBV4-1,CASSQGGTTEAFF,TGCGCCAGCAGCCAAGGGGGGACCACTGAAGCTTTCTTT
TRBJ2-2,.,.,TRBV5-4,CASSVSRELFF,TGTGCCAGCAGCGTCTCCCGGGAGCTGTTTTTT
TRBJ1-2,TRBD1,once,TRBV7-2,CASSFGTGVLYGYTF,TGTGCCAGCAGCTTCGGGACAGGGGTCCTCTATGGCTACACCTTC
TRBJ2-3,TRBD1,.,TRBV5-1,CASSPGTDLSTDTQYF,TGCGCCAGCAGCCCCGGGACAGACCTTAGCACAGATACGCAGTATTTT
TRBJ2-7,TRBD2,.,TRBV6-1,CASSRGTSDYEQYF,TGTGCCAGCAGTAGGGGGACTAGCGACTACGAGCAGTACTTC
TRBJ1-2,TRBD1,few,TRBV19,CASTSVGRGPGYTF,TGTGCCAGTACGTCAGTAGGCAGGGGGCCAGGCTACACCTTC